A single T cell receptor beta chain is shown here with its context. Its antigen remains unknown. V lost 5 bases to trimming and J lost 2 bases, with 4 bases between them. This CDR3 is 13 amino acids long. From germline, CDR1 is LNHDA and CDR2 SQIVND (reference sequence). The data are from a study of T cell responses to AZD1222 COVID-19 vaccine. Overall study findings and caveats: Clonal diversity may have been underestimated in mostly white British donors. Researchers took repertoire samples only after the peak T cell response had come. Spike-specific TCR breadth and depth grew following two AZD1222 doses.

This table comes from immunoSEQ multiplex PCR, and its TCRdb copy is limited to in-frame clones, with some not included. The sample includes approximately 150,000 clones, approximately 90% of them seen just once. The specimen comprised peripheral blood, sampled 28 days after the second AZD1222 dose. The chain combines TRBV19 with TRBJ2-6, with D uncertain. The TCR was taken from an adult who received the AZD1222 COVID-19 vaccine. The CDR3 protein is CASSVTGANVLTF. In DNA form, the CDR3 reads TGTGCCAGTAGTGTTACTGGGGCCAACGTCCTGACTTTC. Complete variable domain (other parts from reference TRBV19 and TRBJ2-6): DGGITQSPKYLFRKEGQNVTLSCEQNLNHDAMYWYRQDPGQGLRLIYYSQIVNDFQKGDIAEGYSVSREKKESFPLTVTSAQKNPTAFYLCASSVTGANVLTFGAGSRLTVL.